Listed below are T cell receptor beta chains from one sample, sequenced in a study of cytomegalovirus exposure and HLA in healthy donors. This table comes from immunoSEQ multiplex PCR, and its TCRdb copy is limited to in-frame clones, with some not included. The sample contains roughly 110,000 clones, 60% to 85% of which appear only once. Sequencing used PBMCs. The receptors derive from a male donor in good health and CMV-seropositive. Both conserved end residues are part of each CDR3. Fields, in order: D gene, J gene, clone size, V gene, CDR3 protein, CDR3 DNA. The D gene is left open where the match is weak. Clone size is not always given. Where it is, it says once, few, many or a class for expanded clones.

>.|TRBJ1-4|.|TRBV6-5
CASSYKQGLNEKLFF
TGTGCCAGCAGTTACAAGCAGGGCCTTAATGAAAAACTGTTTTTT
>TRBD1|TRBJ1-2|few|TRBV5-1
CASSLTLGTGERYGYTF
TGCGCCAGCAGCTTGACATTGGGAACAGGGGAGAGATATGGCTACACCTTC
>.|TRBJ2-3|.|TRBV28
CASRFRDTQYF
TGTGCCAGCAGATTCCGGGATACGCAGTATTTT
>.|TRBJ1-4|.|TRBV5-1
CASSPRATNEKLFF
TGCGCCAGCAGCCCCCGTGCAACTAATGAAAAACTGTTTTTT
>TRBD1|TRBJ1-4|few|TRBV7-9
CASSRGQGAREKLFF
TGTGCCAGCAGCCGCGGACAGGGGGCTCGGGAAAAACTGTTTTTT
>TRBD2|TRBJ2-7|.|TRBV28
CASTVSGRAPEQYF
TGTGCCAGCACCGTTAGCGGGAGGGCCCCCGAGCAGTACTTC
>TRBD2|TRBJ2-5|.|TRBV9
CASSGLGGGEETQYF
TGTGCCAGCAGCGGCCTCGGCGGGGGGGAAGAGACCCAGTACTTC
>.|TRBJ2-7|.|TRBV19
CASSTDSYEQYF
TGTGCCAGTAGTACGGACAGTTACGAGCAGTACTTC
>TRBD2|TRBJ2-7|.|TRBV25-1
CASRESGGAYEQYF
TGTGCCAGCAGGGAGAGCGGGGGGGCCTACGAGCAGTACTTC
>.|TRBJ1-1|.|TRBV7-9
CASSKQGHTEAFF
TGTGCCAGCAGCAAACAGGGTCACACTGAAGCTTTCTTT
>.|TRBJ2-2|.|TRBV5-1
CASSNKSTNTGELFF
TGCGCCAGCAGTAATAAGAGTACGAACACCGGGGAGCTGTTTTTT
>TRBD1|TRBJ1-5|.|TRBV28
CASSPYGQGDNQPQHF
TGTGCCAGCAGTCCTTACGGACAGGGGGACAATCAGCCCCAGCATTTT
>TRBD1|TRBJ1-5|few|TRBV27
CASRVQGYSNQPQNF
TGTGCCAGCAGAGTACAGGGGTATAGCAATCAGCCCCAGAATTTT
>TRBD2|TRBJ2-7|.|TRBV6-5
CASSYSTSGRVEQYF
TGTGCCAGCAGTTACTCGACTAGCGGGAGGGTAGAGCAGTACTTC
>.|TRBJ2-7|once|TRBV4-3
CASSQTWGGTNEQYF
TGCGCCAGCAGCCAGACGTGGGGCGGGACGAACGAGCAGTACTTC
>TRBD1|TRBJ2-1|.|TRBV11-3
CASTPTGGNEQFF
TGTGCCAGCACCCCGACAGGGGGTAATGAGCAGTTCTTC
>TRBD1|TRBJ2-7|.|TRBV28
CASGRGKYEQYF
TGTGCCAGCGGCAGGGGGAAGTACGAGCAGTACTTC
>TRBD1|TRBJ1-2|.|TRBV28
CASRGQGSYGYTF
TGTGCCAGCAGGGGACAGGGTTCCTATGGCTACACCTTC
>.|TRBJ2-3|.|TRBV4-3
CASSQLTADTQYF
TGCGCCAGCAGCCAACTGACAGCAGATACGCAGTATTTT
>TRBD1|TRBJ2-1|.|TRBV5-4
CASSPAGDSSYNEQFF
TGTGCCAGCAGCCCGGCCGGGGACAGCTCCTACAATGAGCAGTTCTTC
>TRBD1|TRBJ1-1|.|TRBV6-1
CASSAGGPNTEAFF
TGTGCCAGCAGTGCAGGGGGGCCGAACACTGAAGCTTTCTTT
>.|TRBJ2-1|.|TRBV2
CASSVKEQFF
TGTGCCAGCAGTGTTAAAGAGCAGTTCTTC
>.|TRBJ2-2|.|TRBV18
CASSPSQVGFGGELFF
TGTGCCAGCTCACCTTCACAGGTTGGATTTGGCGGGGAGCTGTTTTTT
>.|TRBJ1-2|.|TRBV10-3
CAISESSSGLREGYTF
TGTGCCATCAGTGAGTCGTCTTCGGGCCTACGGGAAGGCTACACCTTC
>.|TRBJ1-5|.|TRBV19
CASSISPFEGAQPQHF
TGTGCCAGTAGTATATCTCCCTTCGAAGGGGCTCAGCCCCAGCATTTT
>TRBD2|TRBJ2-3|.|TRBV27
CASSSLAGGPPDTQYF
TGTGCCAGCAGTTCTCTAGCGGGGGGGCCCCCAGATACGCAGTATTTT
>TRBD1|TRBJ1-1|.|TRBV27
CASSIKGQGGEAFF
TGTGCCAGCAGTATAAAGGGACAGGGAGGCGAAGCTTTCTTT
>.|TRBJ2-4|.|TRBV6-6
CATAGIKNIQYF
TGTGCCACCGCGGGGATTAAAAACATTCAGTACTTC
>TRBD2|TRBJ2-1|.|TRBV5-1
CASSVGLAGGEQFF
TGCGCCAGCAGCGTAGGACTAGCGGGAGGGGAGCAGTTCTTC
>.|TRBJ1-2|.|TRBV7-2
CASSPRWEGREPYGYTF
TGTGCCAGCAGCCCCCGATGGGAGGGTAGGGAACCCTATGGCTACACCTTC
>TRBD1|TRBJ1-2|.|TRBV7-9
CASSPEPGQGYGYTF
TGTGCCAGCAGCCCCGAGCCGGGACAGGGGTATGGCTACACCTTC
>TRBD2|TRBJ2-7|.|TRBV9
CASSVVGGRAEEQYF
TGTGCCAGCAGCGTAGTCGGCGGGAGGGCCGAAGAGCAGTACTTC
>.|TRBJ2-7|.|TRBV6-1
CATNEGGEQYF
TGTGCGACAAATGAGGGTGGCGAGCAGTACTTC
>TRBD2|TRBJ2-7|once|TRBV4-2
CASSHSTSGRPPYF
TGTGCCAGCAGCCATTCAACTAGCGGGAGGCCCCCTTATTTC
>.|TRBJ2-5|.|TRBV15
CATRLGSLGETQYF
TGTGCCACCAGGCTAGGGAGTCTCGGTGAGACCCAGTACTTC
>TRBD2|TRBJ2-7|.|TRBV7-2
CASSLAHRGSGRDEQYF
TGTGCCAGCAGCTTAGCACATCGGGGTAGCGGGAGGGACGAGCAGTACTTC
>.|TRBJ2-7|.|TRBV7-9
CSSNYGSHEQYF
TGTTCCAGCAATTACGGGTCCCACGAGCAGTACTTC
>.|TRBJ2-3|few|TRBV4-1
CASSRASLADTQYF
TGCGCCAGCAGCCGGGCTAGCCTCGCGGATACGCAGTATTTT
>.|TRBJ1-5|.|TRBV27
CASSALGARGNQPQHF
TGTGCCAGCAGTGCTTTGGGGGCTAGGGGCAATCAGCCCCAGCATTTT
>.|TRBJ1-6|.|TRBV5-6
CASKPRGGTTNSPLHF
TGTGCCAGCAAACCACGGGGAGGCACGACTAATTCACCCCTCCACTTT
>.|TRBJ2-7|.|TRBV5-6
CASSPNTQGPHSYEQYF
TGTGCCAGCAGCCCAAACACCCAGGGGCCCCACTCCTACGAGCAGTACTTC
>TRBD2|TRBJ2-7|.|TRBV15
CATSRDMGGGEQYF
TGTGCCACCAGCAGAGATATGGGGGGGGGCGAGCAGTACTTC
>.|TRBJ1-5|.|TRBV19
CASEPARLQPQHF
TGTGCCAGTGAACCCGCGAGGCTGCAGCCCCAGCATTTT
>.|TRBJ2-3|once|TRBV2
CASSPAGSTDTQYF
TGTGCCAGCAGCCCGGCGGGAAGCACAGATACGCAGTATTTT
>.|TRBJ2-7|.|TRBV5-8
CASSMRTGSYEQYF
TGTGCCAGCAGCATGCGTACAGGCTCCTACGAGCAGTACTTC
>TRBD2|TRBJ2-7|.|TRBV19
CASSTRTSGSSYEQYF
TGTGCCAGTAGTACTAGGACTAGCGGGAGTTCCTACGAGCAGTACTTC
>.|TRBJ1-1|.|TRBV27
CASASQGKRNTEAFF
TGTGCCAGCGCCTCACAGGGAAAGAGGAACACTGAAGCTTTCTTT
>.|TRBJ1-2|.|TRBV5-1
CASSPRQATNYGYTF
TGCGCCAGCAGCCCACGACAAGCAACTAACTATGGCTACACCTTC
>TRBD1|TRBJ1-1|.|TRBV19
CASSRGQGGTVNTEAFF
TGTGCCAGTAGTAGGGGACAGGGAGGCACCGTGAACACTGAAGCTTTCTTT
>.|TRBJ1-5|few|TRBV6-1
CASLGQNSNQPQHF
TGTGCCAGCTTAGGACAGAATAGCAATCAGCCCCAGCATTTT
>TRBD2|TRBJ2-2|.|TRBV7-2
CASSAQLAGYTGELFF
TGTGCCAGCAGCGCCCAACTAGCGGGGTACACCGGGGAGCTGTTTTTT
>.|TRBJ1-6|.|TRBV7-2
CASSLVPPGVGSPLHF
TGTGCCAGCAGCTTAGTACCCCCAGGGGTAGGTTCACCCCTCCACTTT
>.|TRBJ2-1|few|TRBV7-6
CASRGGNEQFF
TGTGCCAGCAGAGGCGGAAATGAGCAGTTCTTC
>.|TRBJ2-1|.|TRBV19
CASSLGDYNEQFF
TGTGCCAGTTCACTAGGAGATTACAATGAGCAGTTCTTC
>.|TRBJ1-2|.|TRBV19
CASTGVRYGYTF
TGTGCCAGTACAGGGGTTAGGTATGGCTACACCTTC
>.|TRBJ2-7|.|TRBV6-6
CASSPGRDPYEQYF
TGTGCCAGCAGCCCAGGGCGGGATCCCTACGAGCAGTACTTC
>TRBD2|TRBJ2-7|.|TRBV4-2
CASSQEYTSGSSEQYF
TGTGCCAGCAGCCAAGAGTATACTAGCGGGTCGAGCGAGCAGTACTTC
>TRBD1|TRBJ1-1|few|TRBV7-6
CASSLARQGSGTEAFF
TGTGCCAGCAGCTTAGCCCGACAGGGTTCGGGCACTGAAGCTTTCTTT